This note documents a single TCR beta chain sequence. This record comes from a study of blood T cell repertoires in COVID-19. On the study more broadly: COVID-19 samples from acute and convalescent phases originated in the United States, Italy and Spain. PBMCs, B-cell-depleted T cells, or T cells were the source of the cDNA or gDNA that made up the material.

Sequencing used immunoSEQ multiplex PCR; TCRdb keeps in-frame clones, though not all of them. The sample includes some 71,000 clones, 86% of them seen just once. Source material: peripheral blood. The receptor's source is a man under 40 with acute or convalescent COVID-19.

CDR3 nucleotides: TGTGCCAGCAGTCGAGACACCATATATTTT. Its protein product is CASSRDTIYF. The V gene is TRBV25-1, the J gene TRBJ1-3; D gene uncertain. Germline V lookup: CDR1 MGHDK, CDR2 SYGVNS. There are 10 residues in the CDR3. Trimming left V 5 bases short and J 8 bases short, with 4 bases between. Looking up the rest from reference TRBV25-1 and TRBJ1-3 gives the full variable domain: EADIYQTPRYLVIGTGKKITLECSQTMGHDKMYWYQQDPGMELHLIHYSYGVNSTEKGDLSSESTVSRIRTEHFPLTLESARPSHTSQYLCASSRDTIYFGEGSWLTVV.